Listed here is a single T cell receptor (beta chain). The antigen is unknown. This sample stems from a study of cytomegalovirus exposure and HLA in healthy donors. V was pared by 5 bases and J by 0 bases, with 8 bases between. CDR1 and CDR2 from the germline V gene are SNHLY and FYNNEI. The length of the CDR3 is 14 residues. Regarding the study as a whole: A few of the chains that were CMV-associated were confirmed in vitro to be specific for CMV antigens. Most likely, a cluster of highly shared sequence variants arose as a sequencing artifact. Indistinguishable V segments, including TRBV6-2 and TRBV6-3, were excluded.

Each of the donors was a healthy bone marrow donor. A multiplex PCR was run with 60 Vbeta primers and 13 Jbeta primers. TCRdb's copy holds only in-frame clones and misses some; the assay was immunoSEQ multiplex PCR. This sample yields nearly 95,000 clones, of which more than 70% are seen a single time; about 3.8% belongs to the top ten. Sample: PBMCs. The source of this sequence is a woman aged 35 to 49 in good health and CMV-seronegative. V gene TRBV2 combines with J gene TRBJ1-3, with D hard to call. The CDR3 sequence is CASSYSGSGNTIYF. The CDR3 coding sequence is TGTGCCAGCAGTTACAGCGGCTCTGGAAACACCATATATTTT. Filled out from reference TRBV2 and TRBJ1-3, the complete variable domain reads EPEVTQTPSHQVTQMGQEVILRCVPISNHLYFYWYRQILGQKVEFLVSFYNNEISEKSEIFDDQFSVERPDGSNFTLKIRSTKLEDSAMYFCASSYSGSGNTIYFGEGSWLTVV.